These 25 T cell receptor beta chains originate from one sample sequenced in a study of blood T cell repertoires in COVID-19. Profiled with immunoSEQ multiplex PCR; TCRdb holds only in-frame clones, not every one. The sample lists 150,000 or so clones; roughly 87% were seen once. The sample taken for sequencing was PBMCs or T cells enriched from blood (not recorded which). The receptors derive from a woman aged 40 to 50 who had been exposed to COVID-19.

As regards this clone: The junction does not match germline at one end; this may be a read error. The chain couples TRBV6-5 to TRBJ2-7; D perhaps matches TRBD1 (6 bases). The CDR3 contains 13 residues. From germline, CDR1 is MNHEY and CDR2 SVGAGI. For the CDR3, the DNA is TGTGCCAGCAGTTACTCCGGACAGACGGGAAGGAACTTC. This translates into CASSYSGQTGRNF.

The chain uses TRBV11-2 and TRBJ2-7, with D perhaps TRBD2 (5 bases). The CDR3 is 13 residues long. With 0 bases removed from V and 5 bases from J, the gap between germline ends came to 8 bases. Germline values: CDR1 SGHAT, CDR2 FQNNGV. CDR3 in DNA: TGTGCCAGCAGCTTAGATTTGGGAGACGAGCAGTACTTC. Protein sequence: CASSLDLGDEQYF.

The rearrangement joins TRBV6-2 or TRBV6-3 to TRBJ1-5, with 7 bases that match TRBD1. Germline V gene lookup returns CDR1 MNHEY and CDR2 SVGEGT. The CDR3 sequence is 15 residues long. Losses at the gene ends were 2 bases for V and 4 bases for J; bases not matched to a gene: 5. CDR3: CASSYPTGINQPQHF. In DNA form, the CDR3 reads TGTGCCAGCAGTTACCCGACAGGGATTAATCAGCCCCAGCATTTT.

The J gene is TRBJ1-4, the V gene TRBV3-1 (or the pseudogene TRBV3-2); TRBD1 matches 8 bases. The CDR3 loop spans 13 amino acids. CDR1 is LGHDT and CDR2 is YNNKEL in the germline V gene (reference sequence). With V trimmed by 3 bases and J by 8 bases, 2 bases remained unmatched. The DNA for the CDR3 is TGTGCCAGCAGCCACAGACAGGGGGAAAAACTGTTTTTT. As protein: CASSHRQGEKLFF.

The J gene is TRBJ1-5, the V gene TRBV5-1; no reliable D call. V was cut by 0 bases and J by 0 bases, with 10 bases left in between. CDR3 length: 16 residues. CDR1 and CDR2 from the germline V gene are SGHRS and YFSETQ. The CDR3 loop is CASSLGGQPSNQPQHF. The CDR3 nucleotides read TGCGCCAGCAGCTTGGGAGGTCAGCCTAGCAATCAGCCCCAGCATTTT.

The chain carries TRBV28 and TRBJ1-4, with D perhaps TRBD1 (6 bases). From germline, CDR1 is MDHEN and CDR2 SYDVKM. V dropped 5 bases and J dropped 7 bases, with 17 bases sitting between them. The CDR3 is made up of 15 amino acids. The CDR3 bases are TGTGCCAGCAGTAACCCGGCGGGGGCCGGTGAAAAACTGTTTTTT. Its protein product is CASSNPAGAGEKLFF.

The J gene is TRBJ2-5, the V gene TRBV12-5; D perhaps matches TRBD2 (6 bases). The CDR3 is made up of 17 amino acids. V lost 0 bases and J lost 5, with 19 bases in between. CDR1 LGHNT and CDR2 FRNRAP come from the germline V gene. The CDR3 nucleotides read TGTGCTAGTGGTTTGGTTCTCATAGCGGAGGAGGAGGAGACCCAGTACTTC. Translation: CASGLVLIAEEEETQYF.

This rearrangement joins TRBV7-9 to TRBJ2-3; TRBD2 matches 10 bases. Germline V gives CDR1 SEHNR, CDR2 FQNEAQ (reference sequence). The ends lost 6 bases at V and 2 bases at J; junction bases unmatched: 5. This CDR3 comprises 15 residues. The CDR3 nucleotides read TGTGCCAGCAGACTACTAGCGGGGCTCACAGATACGCAGTATTTT. It encodes CASRLLAGLTDTQYF.

In this sample, this clone turned up once. The chain uses TRBV6-5 and TRBJ1-2; 10 bases map to TRBD1. The junction had 6 bases not matched to a gene; V was cut back by 9 bases and J by 2 bases. Per the germline V gene, CDR1 is MNHEY and CDR2 is SVGAGI. The CDR3 runs to 14 residues. CDR3 region: CASAPDRGNYGYTF. The CDR3 DNA reads as TGTGCCAGTGCCCCGGACAGGGGGAACTATGGCTACACCTTC.

The chain is built from TRBV7-2 and TRBJ2-7; 11 bases agree with TRBD2. The CDR3 is made up of 16 amino acids. Unmatched junction bases numbered 10, after V lost 6 bases and J lost 3 bases. The germline V gene has CDR1 SGHTA and CDR2 FQGNSA. The CDR3 bases are TGTGCCAGCAGTCTAGACCGCACTAGCGGGAGCTACGAGCAGTACTTC. Translation: CASSLDRTSGSYEQYF.

This chain connects TRBV28 to TRBJ2-1, with 7 bases that match TRBD1. With V trimmed by 3 bases and J by 8 bases, 10 bases remained unmatched. This CDR3 spans 15 amino acids. From germline, CDR1 is MDHEN and CDR2 SYDVKM. The CDR3 loop reads CASSLGRGFVHEQFF. The CDR3, as DNA: TGTGCCAGCAGTTTGGGCAGGGGGTTCGTCCATGAGCAGTTCTTC.

This clone was seen only a few times. CDR3 in amino acids: CATLHYPQYF. The CDR3 DNA is TGCGCCACCCTACACTATCCGCAGTACTTC. V gene TRBV5-1 combines with J gene TRBJ2-7; no reliable D call. The CDR3 runs 10 residues. In germline, CDR1 is SGHRS, CDR2 YFSETQ. V lost 9 bases to trimming and J lost 9 bases, with 13 bases between them. The full variable domain, completed using reference TRBV5-1 and TRBJ2-7, is KAGVTQTPRYLIKTRGQQVTLSCSPISGHRSVSWYQQTPGQGLQFLFEYFSETQRNKGNFPGRFSGRQFSNSRSEMNVSTLELGDSALYLCATLHYPQYFGPGTRLTVT.

This chain connects TRBV28 to TRBJ1-4; D may be TRBD1 (5 bases). Trimming removed 6 bases at V and 5 bases at J, with 13 bases between. CDR3 length: 14 amino acids. The germline gives CDR1 MDHEN, CDR2 SYDVKM. The DNA for the CDR3 is TGTGCCAGCAGGTCCCCCGGACACAATGAAAAACTGTTTTTT. This gives the protein CASRSPGHNEKLFF.

The V call is TRBV5-1, the J call TRBJ2-6, with TRBD1 identical over 9 bases. The CDR3 totals 17 residues. Unmatched junction bases numbered 9, after V lost 7 bases and J lost 1 base. The germline gives CDR1 SGHRS, CDR2 YFSETQ. The CDR3 loop reads CASGRQGEPSGANVLTF. For the CDR3, the DNA is TGCGCCAGCGGTAGACAGGGGGAACCTTCTGGGGCCAACGTCCTGACTTTC.

The rearrangement joins TRBV29-1 to TRBJ2-2; 7 bases are shared with TRBD2. Per the germline V gene, CDR1 is SQVTM and CDR2 is ANQGSEA. There are 15 residues in the CDR3. V shed 1 base and J 4 bases; nucleotides not matched to a gene: 6. This CDR3 reads CSVEASGVATGELFF. CDR3 coding DNA: TGCAGCGTTGAAGCAAGCGGGGTAGCCACCGGGGAGCTGTTTTTT.

This chain links TRBV5-4 with TRBJ1-1, with D possibly TRBD1 on 5 matching bases. Germline-derived CDR1 and CDR2 are SGHNT and YYREEE (reference sequence). CDR3 size: 13 residues. The V end lost 2 bases, the J end lost 4 bases, and 9 bases lay between the germline ends. CDR3 amino acids: CASSLGAITEAFF. The CDR3 region has the DNA TGTGCCAGCAGCTTAGGGGCTATCACTGAAGCTTTCTTT.

Worth noting for this clone: Other DNA sequences in this sample translate to the same CDR3. The J gene is TRBJ2-7, the V gene TRBV6-2 or TRBV6-3; a possible D gene is TRBD2 (6 bases). V lost 4 bases and J lost 2, with 15 bases in between. Germline V gene sequence: CDR1 MNHEY, CDR2 SVGEGT. The CDR3 runs to 15 residues. The CDR3 protein is CASSLPPGLPYEQYF. CDR3 coding DNA: TGTGCCAGCAGTTTACCGCCGGGACTCCCCTACGAGCAGTACTTC.

The V call is TRBV5-5, the J call TRBJ1-6; 9 positions agree with TRBD1. Trimming removed 2 bases from V and 7 bases from J; junction bases left unmatched: 4. This CDR3 spans 15 amino acids. The germline V gene has CDR1 SGHKS and CDR2 YYEKEE (reference sequence). The CDR3 sequence: CASSLVGTGNSPLHF. The DNA of the CDR3 is TGTGCCAGCAGCTTAGTTGGGACAGGGAATTCACCCCTCCACTTT.

The chain employs TRBV11-2 and TRBJ2-7, with 10 bases that match TRBD2. V dropped 5 bases and J dropped 2; count of bases not matched to a gene: 15. The CDR3 covers 18 residues. The V gene's germline CDR1 is SGHAT and CDR2 FQNNGV. The CDR3 is CASSPGLGSGRTPYEQYF. Written as DNA, the CDR3 is TGTGCCAGCAGCCCAGGATTAGGTAGCGGGAGGACACCCTACGAGCAGTACTTC. Drawing the rest from reference TRBV11-2 and TRBJ2-7, the complete variable domain is EAGVAQSPRYKIIEKRQSVAFWCNPISGHATLYWYQQILGQGPKLLIQFQNNGVVDDSQLPKDRFSAERLKGVDSTLKIQPAKLEDSAVYLCASSPGLGSGRTPYEQYFGPGTRLTVT.

The chain employs TRBV7-2 and TRBJ2-7; 8 bases fit TRBD1. V lost 4 bases, J lost 2 bases, and 1 base stayed unmatched. In germline, CDR1 is SGHTA, CDR2 FQGNSA. The CDR3 runs 13 residues. The CDR3 DNA sequence: TGTGCCAGCAGCTGGGGACAGGCCTACGAGCAGTACTTC. Translation gives CASSWGQAYEQYF.

The chain joins TRBV1 to TRBJ2-7; TRBD1, the D gene given by the table, was not confirmed from the DNA. TRBV1 is a documented pseudogene. The CDR3 covers 14 residues. This chain's CDR3 is CTRTPGQTYYEQYF. In nucleotides, the CDR3 is TGCACCAGAACCCCGGGACAGACGTATTACGAGCAGTACTTC.

The V and J genes are TRBV6-5 and TRBJ1-4; D may be TRBD1 (5 bases). CDR1 is MNHEY, CDR2 SVGAGI, per germline. The CDR3 length is 14 residues. Trimming pared 6 bases from V and 5 bases from J, leaving 13 bases between. As DNA, the CDR3 is TGTGCCAGCAGGGGGACGGGGGGGAATGAAAAACTGTTTTTT. Translating it yields CASRGTGGNEKLFF.

The chain carries TRBV4-2 and TRBJ1-3, with D possibly TRBD1 on 6 matching bases. The CDR3 is 16 residues long. The V and J ends lost 0 bases and 2 bases respectively, with 11 bases between them. Germline V gives CDR1 LGHNA, CDR2 YNFKEQ. CDR3 sequence: CASSQEGGVAGNTIYF. In DNA form, the CDR3 reads TGTGCCAGCAGCCAAGAAGGGGGGGTGGCTGGAAACACCATATATTTT.

The gene calls are TRBV7-2 and TRBJ2-1; 7 bases line up with TRBD2. This CDR3 contains 15 residues. The J segment lost 5 bases and the V segment lost 3 bases, leaving 7 bases of the junction unmatched. CDR1 is SGHTA and CDR2 is FQGNSA in the germline V gene. In DNA form, the CDR3 reads TGTGCCAGCAGCTTTACTAGCGCGGATGACAATGAGCAGTTCTTC. It is translated as CASSFTSADDNEQFF.

The J gene is TRBJ1-3, the V gene TRBV7-9; TRBD1 aligns across 7 bases. V gave up 5 bases and J gave up 0 bases; unmatched junction bases: 4. The CDR3 covers 15 residues. Germline V gives CDR1 SEHNR, CDR2 FQNEAQ (reference sequence). CDR3 amino acids: CASSNRDSSGNTIYF. CDR3 nucleotides: TGTGCCAGCAGCAATAGGGACAGCTCTGGAAACACCATATATTTT.